This TCR beta chain is drawn from a study of OX40 agonist ivuxolimab in advanced cancers. CDR3 length: 15 amino acids. V was shortened by 4 bases and J by 1 base, with 13 bases between the two germline ends. CDR1 is LNHDA, CDR2 SQIVND, per germline (reference sequence). The repertoire was sequenced with immunoSEQ multiplex PCR; TCRdb's copy has only in-frame clones and lacks some. Seen here are 14,000 or so clones, 77% observed once, and the top ten hold about 32%. Note on this clone: Its antigen is currently unknown.

The study, taken as a whole, reports: The study found that CD8+ T cells averaged more expanded clones than CD4+.

The sequence was collected from an adult with an advanced solid tumor such as melanoma, head and neck, liver or kidney cancer. The source was CD4+ or CD8+ T cells sorted from blood, collected in a trial of the OX40 agonist ivuxolimab. The J gene is TRBJ1-1, the V gene TRBV19; TRBD1 might be the D (5 bases). CDR3 residues: CASSTSGFRNTEAFF. The CDR3 nucleotides read TGTGCCAGTAGTACCTCAGGGTTTAGGAACACTGAAGCTTTCTTT.